This T cell receptor (beta chain) comes out of a study of blood T cell repertoires in COVID-19. The overall study: Donors in the United States, Italy and Spain gave samples during acute or convalescent COVID-19. Sources were T cells, B-cell-depleted T cells, or PBMCs; the material itself was cDNA or gDNA.

Within 2 weeks of study entry, exposed participants had contacted a PCR-confirmed or clinician-diagnosed COVID-19 case. CDR1 is LNHNV and CDR2 is YYDKDF in the germline V gene (reference sequence). Trimming shortened V by 0 bases and J by 8 bases, and 16 bases separated the two germline ends. The CDR3 consists of 15 residues. Original handling: It was from reference gene primer amplification that nucleated cell counts were estimated. Sequencing was performed with immunoSEQ multiplex PCR; in TCRdb, only in-frame clones are kept and a portion is missing. V and J calls and clone size are as listed in that table; D and trimming were resolved from the DNA. The table has about 200,000 clones, 65% to 90% seen once.

This clonotype originated in a woman under 40 who had been exposed to COVID-19. The sequenced material came from PBMCs or T cells enriched from blood (not recorded which). The V and J genes are TRBV15 and TRBJ1-2; TRBD1 is a possible D gene (5 bases). CDR3 nucleotides: TGTGCCACCAGCAGAGATCTTGGGGGAGGAGGAGGCTACACCTTC. Residues: CATSRDLGGGGGYTF. Full variable domain (remainder filled in from reference TRBV15 and TRBJ1-2): DAMVIQNPRYQVTQFGKPVTLSCSQTLNHNVMYWYQQKSSQAPKLLFHYYDKDFNNEADTPDNFQSRRPNTSFCFLDIRSPGLGDTAMYLCATSRDLGGGGGYTFGSGTRLTVV.